The source of this T cell receptor (beta chain) is a study of T cells in Graves' hyperthyroidism and ophthalmopathy. General study findings and limits: Before onset, by a median of 6.5 months, the model predicted ophthalmopathy.

CDR3 length equals 14 residues. From germline, CDR1 is SGHRS and CDR2 YFSETQ. A word on this clonotype: Its antigen remains unidentified. At one end, the junction sequence differs from germline, possibly due to a read error.

TCR beta CDR3 sequences were amplified from RNA transcripts. The HTBI primer set served for first-round RT-PCR of the TCR CDR3. TCRdb fed the multiplex PCR reads into MiXCR, producing one record per CDR3 protein. In the table there are about half a million distinct CDR3 sequences, roughly 22% of which are singletons. The sample was blood. The chain joins TRBV5-1 to TRBJ2-7; perhaps TRBD1 as D (5 bases). The sequence came from a woman between 65 and 79 years old with Graves' ophthalmopathy. The CDR3 DNA reads TGTGCCAGCAGCTTCGCAGGGCCAGCCTACGAGCAGTACTTC. This encodes CASSFAGPAYEQYF.